The clone carrying this TCR beta chain has a handful of counts. The CDR3 is 15 residues long. The data were produced by immunoSEQ multiplex PCR, yet TCRdb's version contains in-frame clones alone and is incomplete. The profile shows a few hundred thousand clones, 88% of them singletons. This entry is derived from a study of blood T cell repertoires in COVID-19. Participants' own reports of clinical history determined their cohort assignment. Each recovered donor of Cohort 3 presented with two negative PCRs, clearance, or symptom resolution. The chain couples TRBV1 to TRBJ1-6. TRBV1 is annotated as a pseudogene. Sequences were obtained from PBMCs or T cells enriched from blood (not recorded which). The source of this sequence is a woman aged 18-29 years who had recovered from COVID-19. The CDR3 region has the DNA TGCACCAGCCGGGAGGCGGGAAGAGGTAATTCACCCCTCCACTTT. It specifies CTSREAGRGNSPLHF.